The 17 T cell receptor beta chains given below trace back to one sample, sequenced in a study of blood T cell repertoires in COVID-19 (dated by TCRdb to the early 2020s). The method was the immunoSEQ multiplex PCR assay. In its TCRdb copy, this immuneACCESS table keeps in-frame sequences only and misses some clones. Where compared with another copy, unresolved V genes explain less than half of these, and the others have no known cause. In this sample the table shows 180,000 or so clones, around nine tenths of which occur a single time. The ten largest clones add up to 3.7% of the sample. Sequenced input: peripheral blood. The origin of the receptors is a man aged 18 to 29 with active or convalescent COVID-19.

The V call is TRBV3-1 (or the pseudogene TRBV3-2), the J call TRBJ1-1; D possibly corresponds to TRBD1 (5 bases). V gave up 0 bases and J gave up 1 base, with 9 bases separating them. CDR3 length: 15 amino acids. CDR1 is LGHDT, CDR2 YNNKEL, per germline (reference sequence). The DNA for the CDR3 is TGTGCCAGCAGCCAAGAGGGGCCCCAGAACACTGAAGCTTTCTTT. This encodes CASSQEGPQNTEAFF.

The chain combines TRBV28 with TRBJ2-4, with a weak D call TRBD2 (5 bases). CDR3 length: 15 residues. Trimming removed 6 bases at V and 0 bases at J, with 12 bases between. CDR1 is MDHEN and CDR2 is SYDVKM in the germline V gene. CDR3 region: CASRGSYLAKNIQYF. CDR3 bases: TGTGCCAGCAGGGGGAGTTACTTAGCCAAAAACATTCAGTACTTC.

This clone came up once. The V gene is TRBV7-2, the J gene TRBJ2-5; 8 bases match TRBD1. Trimming removed 3 bases from V and 4 bases from J; junction bases left unmatched: 1. The germline V gene has CDR1 SGHTA and CDR2 FQGNSA. The CDR3 has 13 residues. The chain's CDR3 is CASSFGQGETQYF. In nucleotides, the CDR3 is TGTGCCAGCAGCTTCGGACAGGGAGAGACCCAGTACTTC.

This chain connects TRBV10-3 to TRBJ1-1, with 10 bases identical to TRBD1. The CDR3 spans 15 residues. In germline, CDR1 is ENHRY, CDR2 SYGVKD. Unmatched junction bases numbered 6, after V lost 7 bases and J lost 1 base. The CDR3 protein is CAITNGDRGNTEAFF. As DNA, the CDR3 is TGTGCCATCACCAATGGGGACAGGGGGAACACTGAAGCTTTCTTT.

The V call is TRBV7-2, the J call TRBJ2-1; a weak D match, TRBD1 (5 bases). Germline CDR1 reads SGHTA; CDR2 reads FQGNSA. The CDR3 runs to 13 residues. V was shortened by 8 bases and J by 2 bases, with 10 bases between the two germline ends. CDR3 loop: CASQGIPYNEQFF. In nucleotides, the CDR3 is TGTGCCAGCCAGGGCATCCCCTACAATGAGCAGTTCTTC.

This clone has only one observation. V usage is TRBV7-9 and J usage is TRBJ2-1; TRBD2 agrees at 7 bases. This CDR3 has 16 residues. Per germline, CDR1 SEHNR and CDR2 FQNEAQ (reference sequence). V lost 3 bases to trimming and J lost 4 bases; unmatched junction nucleotides: 9. The chain's CDR3 is CASSLGEGGWYNEQFF. CDR3 DNA: TGTGCCAGCAGCTTGGGGGAGGGAGGGTGGTACAATGAGCAGTTCTTC.

The chain combines TRBV7-9 with TRBJ2-5; no reliable D call. Germline-derived CDR1 and CDR2 are SEHNR and FQNEAQ (reference sequence). The V and J ends lost 6 bases and 7 bases respectively, with 9 bases between them. This CDR3 is 11 amino acids long. The chain's CDR3 is CASSRSVTQYF. The CDR3 DNA sequence: TGTGCCAGCAGTCGCTCGGTGACCCAGTACTTC.

This rearrangement joins TRBV2 to TRBJ2-1; TRBD2 aligns across 8 bases. With V trimmed by 5 bases and J by 0 bases, 27 bases remained unmatched. The germline gives CDR1 SNHLY, CDR2 FYNNEI. There are 23 residues in the CDR3. The CDR3 DNA follows: TGTGCCAGCAGTTCACCGGGACTAGATTTAAATGGACCGGGAAAAAGCTCCTACAATGAGCAGTTCTTC. It translates to CASSSPGLDLNGPGKSSYNEQFF.

The chain combines TRBV28 with TRBJ1-1; D is undetermined. Per germline, CDR1 MDHEN and CDR2 SYDVKM. V lost 5 bases, J lost 4 bases, and 11 bases lay in between. CDR3 length: 13 amino acids. In nucleotides, the CDR3 is TGTGCCAGCAGTACTGCGGGGATCACTGAAGCTTTCTTT. The encoded protein is CASSTAGITEAFF.

V gene TRBV27 combines with J gene TRBJ2-2; weak D call: TRBD2 (6 bases). Germline V gives CDR1 MNHEY, CDR2 SMNVEV (reference sequence). The CDR3 length is 13 residues. V was shortened by 5 bases and J by 5 bases, with 9 bases between the two germline ends. CDR3 loop: CASSPRGTGELFF. The CDR3 DNA follows: TGTGCCAGCAGTCCCCGGGGGACCGGGGAGCTGTTTTTT.

The V gene is TRBV12-3 or TRBV12-4, the J gene TRBJ2-7, with D tentatively TRBD2 (5 bases). V was clipped by 6 bases and J by 7 bases, with 16 bases between them. CDR3 size: 13 residues. The CDR3 DNA sequence: TGTGCCAGCAGCCTGCTTTTGAGGGATGAGCAGTACTTC. The encoded protein is CASSLLLRDEQYF.

This chain joins TRBV6-6 and TRBJ1-1; D is possibly TRBD1 (5 bases). With 0 bases removed from V and 1 base from J, the gap between germline ends came to 12 bases. Germline V gene data show CDR1 as MNHNY and CDR2 as SVGAGI (reference sequence). CDR3 length: 16 residues. The CDR3 DNA reads TGTGCCAGCAGTTACTCTCCTGGCGGGGGGAACACTGAAGCTTTCTTT. Amino acids: CASSYSPGGGNTEAFF.

V is TRBV28 and J is TRBJ1-2, with a possible D match to TRBD1 (6 bases). Germline lookup yields CDR1 MDHEN and CDR2 SYDVKM. With 5 bases removed from V and 4 bases from J, the gap between germline ends came to 14 bases. The CDR3 is made up of 14 amino acids. The CDR3 region is CASSLRTVLYGYTF. CDR3 bases: TGTGCCAGCAGTCTACGGACAGTTCTCTATGGCTACACCTTC.

The chain carries TRBV5-8 and TRBJ1-1; a weak D match, TRBD1 (6 bases). This CDR3 contains 14 residues. V was shortened by 4 bases and J by 5 bases, with 15 bases between the two germline ends. Germline loops: CDR1 SGHTS, CDR2 YDEGEE. CDR3 in DNA: TGTGCCAGCAGCAAAGACGGGGGGCGGACTGAAGCTTTCTTT. Translated: CASSKDGGRTEAFF.

The chain combines TRBV6-5 with TRBJ1-2; 8 positions match TRBD1. The V segment lost 2 bases and the J segment 6 bases; nucleotides outside the gene matches: 8. From germline, CDR1 is MNHEY and CDR2 SVGAGI. This CDR3 contains 15 residues. The chain's CDR3 is CASSYGAGGKHGYTF. DNA of the CDR3: TGTGCCAGCAGTTACGGGGCAGGGGGCAAACATGGCTACACCTTC.

V usage is TRBV27 and J usage is TRBJ1-6; 7 nucleotides match TRBD1. This CDR3 has 15 residues. V shed 5 bases and J 4 bases; nucleotides not matched to a gene: 5. Looked up from germline, CDR1 is MNHEY and CDR2 is SMNVEV (reference sequence). CDR3 loop: CASSRQGTYNSPLHF. CDR3 DNA sequence: TGTGCCAGCAGTCGACAGGGCACATATAATTCACCCCTCCACTTT.

Points on this clone: Germline is not matched at one junction end, which may reflect a read error. This chain connects TRBV7-7 to TRBJ1-6; TRBD1 might be the D (5 bases). The CDR3 length is 16 residues. The germline CDR1 and CDR2 sequences are SSHAT and FNYEAQ (reference sequence). CDR3 region: CASSWDRGSYCSPLHF. CDR3 sequence (DNA): TGTGCTAGCAGCTGGGACCGGGGGTCATATTGTTCACCCCTCCACTTT.